The 29 T cell receptor beta chains below come from one sample, sequenced in a study of Ad26.COV2.S vaccination and SARS-CoV-2 variants. Sequencing used immunoSEQ multiplex PCR; TCRdb keeps in-frame clones, though not all of them. The data hold under 550,000 clones, with 80% to 95% observed a single time. This sample's treatment: approximately 18 received Ad26.COV2.S at low or high dose, single or two shots; 5 received placebo; per-sample allocation not given. Sampling was done on day 63 after the first vaccine or placebo injection. The material was peripheral blood, obtained in a trial of Ad26.COV2.S vaccine versus placebo. The source is a person between 18 and 65 years old who received the Ad26.COV2.S COVID-19 vaccine or a placebo.

The chain couples TRBV5-4 to TRBJ2-1; TRBD1 agrees at 7 bases. The J segment lost 3 bases and the V segment lost 4 bases, leaving 10 bases of the junction unmatched. This CDR3 spans 16 amino acids. Germline assignment: CDR1 SGHNT and CDR2 YYREEE (reference sequence). As DNA, the CDR3 is TGTGCCAGCAGCACGCCACCGGGACAGCACTACAATGAGCAGTTCTTC. Amino acids: CASSTPPGQHYNEQFF.

The J gene is TRBJ2-5, the V gene TRBV5-6; no clear D gene. Germline V CDR1 and CDR2: SGHDT, YYEEEE. The CDR3 length is 17 residues. V lost 1 base to trimming and J lost 1 base, with 17 bases between them. CDR3 nucleotides: TGTGCCAGCAGCTTGTTGGGCCCGAGGTGGCCCCAAGAGACCCAGTACTTC. This encodes CASSLLGPRWPQETQYF.

The chain joins TRBV18 to TRBJ2-5; 7 bases align to TRBD2. This CDR3 has 16 residues. Germline-derived CDR1 and CDR2 are KGHSH and LQKENI. Trimming took 4 bases from V and 5 from J; bases not matched to a gene: 13. CDR3 sequence reads: CASSRIGGSPAETQYF. The DNA of the CDR3 is TGTGCCAGCTCACGAATCGGGGGGAGCCCCGCTGAGACCCAGTACTTC.

Details on this clone: The same CDR3 arises from other DNA sequences in this sample as well. The chain combines TRBV18 with TRBJ1-5; D is undetermined. Germline V CDR1 and CDR2: KGHSH, LQKENI. V dropped 3 bases and J dropped 5 bases, with 8 bases sitting between them. The CDR3 has 13 amino acids. The CDR3 loop is CASSPQLDQPQHF. DNA for the CDR3: TGTGCCAGCTCACCGCAGTTAGATCAGCCCCAGCATTTT.

The chain couples TRBV28 to TRBJ2-5; D is perhaps TRBD1 or TRBD2 (5 bases each). The CDR3 contains 16 residues. The V and J ends lost 5 bases and 4 bases respectively, with 20 bases between them. Germline loops: CDR1 MDHEN, CDR2 SYDVKM. This CDR3 reads CASSPIMGERVETQYF. The CDR3, as DNA: TGTGCCAGCAGTCCCATTATGGGGGAGAGAGTAGAGACCCAGTACTTC.

V is TRBV4-3 and J is TRBJ2-2; either TRBD1 or TRBD2 may fit D (5 bases each). V was pared by 3 bases and J by 2 bases, with 13 bases between. The CDR3 is made up of 16 amino acids. Germline V lookup: CDR1 LGHNA, CDR2 YSLEER. This CDR3 is CASSQPFGTNTGELFF. The CDR3, as DNA: TGCGCCAGCAGCCAGCCTTTCGGGACCAACACCGGGGAGCTGTTTTTT.

The CDR3 protein is CASSQEVWNNEQFF. The CDR3 region has the DNA TGTGCCAGCAGCCAAGAAGTTTGGAACAATGAGCAGTTCTTC. V and J are TRBV3-1 (or the pseudogene TRBV3-2) and TRBJ2-1; D gene uncertain. Trimming shortened V by 0 bases and J by 5 bases, and 8 bases separated the two germline ends. CDR1 is LGHDT, CDR2 YNNKEL, per germline (reference sequence). The CDR3 runs 14 residues.

V usage is TRBV2 and J usage is TRBJ2-1, with TRBD2 as a possible D gene (6 bases). This CDR3 has 15 amino acids. The V gene lost 5 bases and the J gene lost 0 bases, with 11 bases spanning the gap. Germline lookup yields CDR1 SNHLY and CDR2 FYNNEI. DNA for the CDR3: TGTGCCAGCAGTCTTTTCGGGGGCTCCTACAATGAGCAGTTCTTC. This gives the protein CASSLFGGSYNEQFF.

The CDR3 DNA follows: TGTGCCAGCAGTACGGGTGCGCAATCTGAAGCTTTCTTT. This codes for CASSTGAQSEAFF. The chain combines TRBV6-6 with TRBJ1-1; no clear D gene. CDR1 MNHNY and CDR2 SVGAGI come from the germline V gene (reference sequence). This CDR3 is built from 13 residues. V lost 5 bases, J lost 6 bases, and 13 bases lay in between.

The chain employs TRBV10-3 and TRBJ2-2; D is ambiguous. Trimming removed 0 bases from V and 4 bases from J, with 12 bases in between. This CDR3 spans 16 amino acids. Germline loops: CDR1 ENHRY, CDR2 SYGVKD. CDR3 protein: CAISESIGLSTGELFF. CDR3 nucleotide sequence: TGTGCCATCAGTGAGTCGATAGGTCTGTCCACCGGGGAGCTGTTTTTT.

This clone appeared a single time. V and J are TRBV5-4 and TRBJ2-4; 12 bases agree with TRBD2. Losses at the gene ends were 3 bases for V and 3 bases for J; bases not matched to a gene: 7. The CDR3 runs 17 residues. Germline V gene lookup returns CDR1 SGHNT and CDR2 YYREEE (reference sequence). CDR3 amino acids: CASSSGLAGNHKNIQYF. In nucleotides, the CDR3 is TGTGCCAGCAGCTCTGGACTAGCGGGAAACCACAAAAACATTCAGTACTTC.

The chain uses TRBV13 and TRBJ2-7; 12 bases map to TRBD2. The germline CDR1 and CDR2 sequences are PRHDT and FYEKMQ (reference sequence). The CDR3 consists of 14 residues. V lost 4 bases to trimming and J lost 4 bases; unmatched junction nucleotides: 2. Written as DNA, the CDR3 is TGTGCCAGCAGCTCCGGGACTAGCGGGTACGAGCAGTACTTC. Translated: CASSSGTSGYEQYF.

The J gene is TRBJ2-5, the V gene TRBV7-3; tentatively, D is TRBD2 (6 bases). The germline V gene encodes CDR1 SGHTA and CDR2 FQGTGA. With 0 bases removed from V and 1 base from J, the gap between germline ends came to 6 bases. CDR3 length equals 14 residues. The CDR3 region is CASSLTSGQETQYF. The DNA for the CDR3 is TGTGCCAGCAGCTTAACTAGCGGCCAAGAGACCCAGTACTTC.

The V and J genes are TRBV7-9 and TRBJ1-1; D ambiguous. The CDR3 spans 10 residues. Germline V gene lookup returns CDR1 SEHNR and CDR2 FQNEAQ (reference sequence). V was clipped by 5 bases and J by 11 bases, with 9 bases between them. In nucleotides, the CDR3 is TGTGCCAGCAGCACCCTGGTGGCTTTCTTT. Its translation: CASSTLVAFF.

This sequence joins TRBV7-9 and TRBJ2-5; 12 bases are shared with TRBD2. The CDR3 is 16 residues long. Germline CDR1 reads SEHNR; CDR2 reads FQNEAQ (reference sequence). Unmatched junction bases numbered 4, after V lost 4 bases and J lost 1 base. The CDR3 sequence is CASSSSGREVQETQYF. As DNA, the CDR3 is TGTGCCAGCAGCTCTAGCGGGAGGGAAGTCCAAGAGACCCAGTACTTC.

This chain joins TRBV6-5 and TRBJ1-5; D is undetermined. CDR3 length: 16 residues. The germline V and J ends were trimmed by 4 bases and 0 bases, with 13 bases remaining between them. The germline gives CDR1 MNHEY, CDR2 SVGAGI. Here the CDR3 reads CASSSGWANSNQPQHF. In nucleotides, the CDR3 is TGTGCCAGCAGTTCCGGGTGGGCAAATAGCAATCAGCCCCAGCATTTT.

V gene TRBV7-2 combines with J gene TRBJ2-7; 7 bases line up with TRBD2. V lost 0 bases to trimming and J lost 2 bases; unmatched junction nucleotides: 10. This CDR3 is 17 amino acids long. From germline, CDR1 is SGHTA and CDR2 FQGNSA. The CDR3, as DNA: TGTGCCAGCAGCTTAGCGTTTCGACTAGCTGCTACCTACGAGCAGTACTTC. It translates to CASSLAFRLAATYEQYF.

Only one count was recorded for this clone. V and J are TRBV7-8 and TRBJ2-1; TRBD2 agrees at 8 bases. V lost 3 bases to trimming and J lost 0 bases; unmatched junction nucleotides: 4. CDR3 length: 16 residues. Germline CDR1 reads SGHVS; CDR2 reads FQNEAQ. CDR3 residues: CASSLRGRSSYNEQFF. The DNA of the CDR3 is TGTGCCAGCAGCTTGCGCGGGAGGAGCTCCTACAATGAGCAGTTCTTC.

This chain joins TRBV6-5 and TRBJ1-1; D is undetermined. This CDR3 region has 14 residues. Germline assignment: CDR1 MNHEY and CDR2 SVGAGI. The V end was cut by 6 bases, the J end by 0 bases, with 11 bases between. The CDR3 DNA follows: TGTGCCAGCAGGGGATATTTAATGAACACTGAAGCTTTCTTT. It codes for CASRGYLMNTEAFF.

The CDR3 spells CASSARTGTYEQYF. In nucleotides, the CDR3 is TGTGCCAGCAGTGCCAGGACAGGAACCTACGAGCAGTACTTC. This rearrangement joins TRBV2 to TRBJ2-7, with 7 bases that match TRBD1. Trimming took 4 bases from V and 2 from J; bases not matched to a gene: 5. This CDR3 has 14 amino acids. CDR1 is SNHLY and CDR2 is FYNNEI in the germline V gene. Drawing the rest from reference TRBV2 and TRBJ2-7, the complete variable domain is EPEVTQTPSHQVTQMGQEVILRCVPISNHLYFYWYRQILGQKVEFLVSFYNNEISEKSEIFDDQFSVERPDGSNFTLKIRSTKLEDSAMYFCASSARTGTYEQYFGPGTRLTVT.

In its sample, this clone was seen once. The chain employs TRBV19 and TRBJ1-2; D is possibly TRBD1 (6 bases). The germline V gene encodes CDR1 LNHDA and CDR2 SQIVND (reference sequence). The CDR3 contains 19 residues. V lost 3 bases and J lost 3, with 26 bases in between. CDR3 region: CASSMSLWGQYPRDYGYTF. CDR3 nucleotides: TGTGCCAGTAGTATGAGTCTTTGGGGGCAATATCCGCGGGACTATGGCTACACCTTC. Full variable domain (rest looked up from reference TRBV19 and TRBJ1-2): DGGITQSPKYLFRKEGQNVTLSCEQNLNHDAMYWYRQDPGQGLRLIYYSQIVNDFQKGDIAEGYSVSREKKESFPLTVTSAQKNPTAFYLCASSMSLWGQYPRDYGYTFGSGTRLTVV.

J is TRBJ2-3 and V is TRBV5-1; D possibly matches TRBD1 or TRBD2 (5 bases each). Looked up from germline, CDR1 is SGHRS and CDR2 is YFSETQ. V was shortened by 4 bases and J by 0 bases, with 12 bases between the two germline ends. CDR3 length: 15 residues. The chain's CDR3 is CASSLWGGSTDTQYF. For the CDR3, the DNA is TGCGCCAGCAGCCTATGGGGCGGGAGCACAGATACGCAGTATTTT.

V gene TRBV10-3 combines with J gene TRBJ2-7, with D perhaps given as TRBD1 or TRBD2 (5 bases each). The CDR3 loop spans 16 amino acids. Per the germline V gene, CDR1 is ENHRY and CDR2 is SYGVKD. V lost 10 bases and J 5 bases, leaving 27 bases between the germline ends. Here the CDR3 DNA reads TGTGCCAGTCATGACTATATTCAGGGTGACACGGACGAGCAGTACTTC. It translates to CASHDYIQGDTDEQYF.

CDR3 DNA sequence: TGTGCCACCAGCAGGGTGCTTCAGGGGGCAGAAGGCTATGGCTACACCTTC. Its protein product is CATSRVLQGAEGYGYTF. The rearrangement joins TRBV15 to TRBJ1-2, with 8 bases that match TRBD1. This CDR3 has 17 residues. CDR1 is LNHNV and CDR2 is YYDKDF in the germline V gene (reference sequence). Trimming took 3 bases from V and 4 from J; bases not matched to a gene: 13. The full variable domain, its missing parts supplied by reference TRBV15 and TRBJ1-2, is DAMVIQNPRYQVTQFGKPVTLSCSQTLNHNVMYWYQQKSSQAPKLLFHYYDKDFNNEADTPDNFQSRRPNTSFCFLDIRSPGLGDTAMYLCATSRVLQGAEGYGYTFGSGTRLTVV.

The genes are TRBV3-1 (or the pseudogene TRBV3-2) and TRBJ2-5; TRBD1 agrees at 11 bases. The J segment lost 5 bases and the V segment lost 10 bases, leaving 18 bases of the junction unmatched. The CDR3 has 17 amino acids. CDR1 and CDR2 from the germline V gene are LGHDT and YNNKEL (reference sequence). In nucleotides, the CDR3 is TGTGCCAACTTTCCGGGACAGGGGGGCATAAAAATTGAGACCCAGTACTTC. As protein: CANFPGQGGIKIETQYF.

CDR3 residues: CASSSGRAVGEQFF. CDR3 coding DNA: TGTGCCAGCAGTAGCGGGAGGGCCGTAGGTGAGCAGTTCTTC. The J gene is TRBJ2-1, the V gene TRBV7-2, with TRBD2 identical over 11 bases. Unmatched junction bases numbered 7, after V lost 6 bases and J lost 9 bases. This CDR3 spans 14 amino acids. Germline values: CDR1 SGHTA, CDR2 FQGNSA.

J is TRBJ2-5 and V is TRBV29-1; TRBD2 might be the D (6 bases). V was cut by 3 bases and J by 5 bases, with 19 bases left in between. In germline, CDR1 is SQVTM, CDR2 ANQGSEA. The CDR3 has 15 residues. CDR3 coding DNA: TGCAGCGTTGACAGACTAGACATCCTTAGGGAGACCCAGTACTTC. Translation gives CSVDRLDILRETQYF.

The rearrangement uses TRBV7-9 and TRBJ1-2; no clear D. Germline CDR1 and CDR2: SEHNR and FQNEAQ (reference sequence). The CDR3 loop spans 13 amino acids. The V gene lost 8 bases and the J gene lost 2 bases, with 12 bases spanning the gap. In DNA form, the CDR3 reads TGTGCCAGCTCGAGGCAGAGCAACTATGGCTACACCTTC. Translation gives CASSRQSNYGYTF.

V gene TRBV5-4 combines with J gene TRBJ2-3; D remains unclear. The CDR3 contains 11 residues. Trimming took off 5 bases at V and 4 bases at J, with 5 bases between the two ends. CDR1 is SGHNT, CDR2 YYREEE, per germline (reference sequence). CDR3 coding DNA: TGTGCCAGCAGGTTCTCAGATACGCAGTATTTT. This codes for CASRFSDTQYF. The entire variable domain, with the rest obtained from reference TRBV5-4 and TRBJ2-3, is as follows: ETGVTQSPTHLIKTRGQQVTLRCSSQSGHNTVSWYQQALGQGPQFIFQYYREEENGRGNFPPRFSGLQFPNYSSELNVNALELDDSALYLCASRFSDTQYFGPGTRLTVL.